The rows below give T cell receptor beta chains drawn from one sample of a study of T cell changes during pregnancy in multiple sclerosis. Profiled with immunoSEQ multiplex PCR; TCRdb holds only in-frame clones, not every one. The sample has 27,000 or so clones; 88% are singletons. This sample comprised CD8+ T cells from peripheral blood mononuclear cells, obtained in the second trimester of pregnancy. All receptors come from a female donor with multiple sclerosis, enrolled in a pregnancy study. Each CDR3 is given with its conserved first and last residue. A D gene is named only where the DNA matches it firmly. Clone sizes are given selectively: once, few, many, or a class where the clone is expanded.

clone size: once
V gene: TRBV10-2
J gene: TRBJ2-1
D gene: NA
CDR3 protein: CASSEVSGADYNEQFF
CDR3 DNA: TGCGCCAGCAGTGAGGTGTCAGGGGCGGACTACAATGAGCAGTTCTTC

clone size: NA
V gene: TRBV28
J gene: TRBJ1-1
D gene: NA
CDR3 protein: CASSLGPGLSTEAFF
CDR3 DNA: TGTGCCAGCAGTTTAGGACCGGGACTGTCCACTGAAGCTTTCTTT

clone size: NA
V gene: TRBV7-2
J gene: TRBJ1-5
D gene: NA
CDR3 protein: CASSLGAGFGSNQPQHF
CDR3 DNA: TGTGCCAGCAGCTTAGGGGCAGGGTTCGGCAGCAATCAGCCCCAGCATTTT

clone size: NA
V gene: TRBV6-5
J gene: TRBJ2-4
D gene: NA
CDR3 protein: CASSYSMGQGGDIQYF
CDR3 DNA: TGTGCCAGCAGTTACTCGATGGGGCAGGGAGGCGACATTCAGTACTTC

clone size: NA
V gene: TRBV10-1
J gene: TRBJ1-2
D gene: NA
CDR3 protein: CASSDLWTRVGGYTF
CDR3 DNA: TGCGCCAGCAGTGACCTCTGGACCAGGGTGGGAGGCTACACCTTC

clone size: NA
V gene: TRBV4-1
J gene: TRBJ1-1
D gene: NA
CDR3 protein: CASSQGGGADTEAFF
CDR3 DNA: TGCGCCAGCAGCCAAGGAGGGGGGGCGGATACTGAAGCTTTCTTT

clone size: NA
V gene: TRBV15
J gene: TRBJ1-2
D gene: NA
CDR3 protein: CATSRGQTGPYGYTF
CDR3 DNA: TGTGCCACCAGCAGAGGCCAGACAGGCCCGTATGGCTACACCTTC

clone size: NA
V gene: TRBV19
J gene: TRBJ2-2
D gene: TRBD1
CDR3 protein: CASSITGVNTGELFF
CDR3 DNA: TGTGCCAGTAGTATAACAGGGGTGAACACCGGGGAGCTGTTTTTT

clone size: NA
V gene: TRBV27
J gene: TRBJ1-5
D gene: TRBD1
CDR3 protein: CASWTGINQPQHF
CDR3 DNA: TGTGCCAGCTGGACAGGAATCAATCAGCCCCAGCATTTT

clone size: NA
V gene: TRBV30
J gene: TRBJ2-1
D gene: NA
CDR3 protein: CAWSWTDLYNEQFF
CDR3 DNA: TGTGCCTGGAGTTGGACAGACTTATACAATGAGCAGTTCTTC

clone size: NA
V gene: TRBV10-2
J gene: TRBJ2-5
D gene: TRBD2
CDR3 protein: CASSVDLAAYQETQYF
CDR3 DNA: TGCGCCAGCAGTGTAGATCTAGCGGCGTACCAAGAGACCCAGTACTTC

clone size: NA
V gene: TRBV9
J gene: TRBJ2-1
D gene: TRBD2
CDR3 protein: CASSGGGGLDYNEQFF
CDR3 DNA: TGTGCCAGCAGCGGCGGGGGTGGCCTTGACTACAATGAGCAGTTCTTC

clone size: NA
V gene: TRBV7-9
J gene: TRBJ1-1
D gene: TRBD1
CDR3 protein: CASSSTPGQGNTEAFF
CDR3 DNA: TGTGCCAGCAGCTCGACACCGGGACAGGGAAACACTGAAGCTTTCTTT

clone size: once
V gene: TRBV5-4
J gene: TRBJ2-1
D gene: NA
CDR3 protein: CASTTLPDYTPYNEQFF
CDR3 DNA: TGTGCCAGCACCACTCTCCCGGACTACACTCCCTACAATGAGCAGTTCTTC